The subject of this entry is one T cell receptor (beta chain). Antigen: not known. This entry is derived from a study of somatic mutations in cytotoxic T cells in rheumatoid arthritis. At the level of the study: Certain V beta antibody-stained T-cell populations, V beta1+ cells sequenced for TCRB among them, were flow-sorted to nearly 100% purity.

Data came from immunoSEQ multiplex PCR; TCRdb stores just in-frame clones and leaves some out. This repertoire shows thousands of clones, roughly 70% found once; its top ten account for 42%. V was cut by 3 bases and J by 3 bases, with 8 bases left in between. Germline V gene sequence: CDR1 MDHEN, CDR2 SYDVKM. This CDR3 is 13 amino acids long. Findings and caveats of the study: Patients with rheumatoid arthritis, but not healthy controls, had CD8+ clonality that increased with age.

Sequencing was carried out using CD8+ T cells sorted from blood. This clonotype originated in a man aged 35 to 55 in good health. V is TRBV28 and J is TRBJ1-2; D is unclear. DNA of the CDR3: TGTGCCAGCAGTTTTGTCTGGGACTATGGCTACACCTTC. Amino acids: CASSFVWDYGYTF.